The rows below give T cell receptor beta chains drawn from one sample of a study of PD-L1 blockade in urothelial cancer. TCRdb keeps only in-frame clones here, not all; method: immunoSEQ multiplex PCR. The repertoire holds about 130,000 clones, with about 83% as singletons. The material sequenced was PBMCs, taken around atezolizumab (anti-PD-L1) treatment. These receptors came from a man aged 50-59 years with urothelial cancer. Each CDR3 is given with its conserved first and last residue. Fields, in order: V gene, D gene, J gene, clone size, CDR3 protein, CDR3 DNA. A D gene is named only where the DNA matches it firmly. Size is omitted from some rows. Given values are once, few, many or a class for expanded clones.

TRBV5-4,TRBD1,TRBJ1-3,few,CASSEGATGNTIYF,TGTGCCAGCAGCGAGGGGGCTACTGGAAACACCATATATTTT
TRBV19,TRBD2,TRBJ2-3,once,CASSTEIGLAGGDTQYF,TGTGCCAGTAGTACCGAGATTGGACTAGCGGGCGGGGATACGCAGTATTTT
TRBV10-3,.,TRBJ1-5,once,CATSGTQNQPQHF,TGTGCCACGTCCGGGACACAGAATCAGCCCCAGCATTTT
TRBV27,TRBD1,TRBJ1-6,.,CASSPLWAGQVNSPLHF,TGTGCCAGCAGTCCCCTATGGGCGGGACAGGTGAATTCACCCCTCCACTTT
TRBV6-1,TRBD1,TRBJ1-1,few,CASSVGRGRGVNTEAFF,TGTGCCAGCAGTGTGGGCAGGGGGCGAGGTGTTAACACTGAAGCTTTCTTT
TRBV15,TRBD2,TRBJ2-1,.,CATSRERSGRALAQQFF,TGTGCCACCAGCAGAGAAAGGAGCGGGAGGGCCTTAGCTCAGCAGTTCTTC
TRBV18,.,TRBJ2-2,.,CASSTDRNTGELFF,TGTGCCAGCTCAACAGACAGAAACACCGGGGAGCTGTTTTTT
TRBV6-1,.,TRBJ2-5,.,CASSEFGQGGFQETQYF,TGTGCCAGCAGTGAATTCGGGCAGGGAGGTTTCCAAGAGACCCAGTACTTC
TRBV7-8,TRBD1,TRBJ1-1,.,CASSKDRVASRDTEAFF,TGTGCCAGCAGCAAGGACAGGGTCGCCTCGAGGGATACTGAAGCTTTCTTT
TRBV9,.,TRBJ1-1,few,CASSVMEVDTEAFF,TGTGCCAGCAGCGTAATGGAGGTTGACACTGAAGCTTTCTTT
TRBV4-1,TRBD1,TRBJ2-3,.,CASSHLDRVGATDTQYF,TGCGCCAGCAGCCATTTAGACAGGGTAGGAGCCACAGATACGCAGTATTTT
TRBV5-1,TRBD2,TRBJ2-7,.,CASSGPGSGTVEQYF,TGCGCCAGCAGCGGCCCGGGGAGCGGGACCGTAGAGCAGTACTTC
TRBV19,.,TRBJ2-1,.,CASNRNPPGNEQFF,TGTGCCAGTAATCGGAATCCCCCAGGCAATGAGCAGTTCTTC
TRBV4-1,.,TRBJ1-5,.,CASSPIGSHQPQHF,TGCGCCAGCAGCCCCATCGGTAGCCATCAGCCCCAGCATTTT
TRBV2,TRBD1,TRBJ1-2,.,CASRQTGTGYGYTF,TGTGCCAGCAGGCAAACCGGGACAGGCTATGGCTACACCTTC
TRBV4-2,TRBD1,TRBJ2-7,.,CASSLLGTGDGEQYF,TGTGCCAGCAGCCTCTTGGGGACAGGGGACGGCGAGCAGTACTTC
TRBV18,.,TRBJ1-1,.,CASSPPHRVRSTEAFF,TGTGCCAGCTCACCACCCCACAGGGTTCGTTCCACTGAAGCTTTCTTT
TRBV30,.,TRBJ1-2,.,CAWCRAGAFSWGYTF,TGTGCCTGGTGTAGGGCAGGGGCCTTTTCTTGGGGCTACACCTTC
TRBV5-1,TRBD2,TRBJ2-1,.,CASSLGSSGTAGNEQFF,TGCGCCAGCAGCTTGGGCTCTAGCGGGACGGCCGGCAATGAGCAGTTCTTC
TRBV10-2,.,TRBJ2-2,.,CASSLGDRADNTGELFF,TGCGCCAGCAGTCTCGGGGATCGAGCGGATAACACCGGGGAGCTGTTTTTT
TRBV5-4,.,TRBJ2-2,once,CASSLGSGWNNGELFF,TGTGCCAGCAGCTTGGGGTCAGGGTGGAATAACGGGGAGCTGTTTTTT
TRBV27,TRBD1,TRBJ2-2,few,CASSPLKGTGATGELFF,TGTGCCAGCAGCCCCTTGAAGGGGACAGGGGCCACCGGGGAGCTGTTTTTT
TRBV6-4,.,TRBJ1-5,.,CASSQDYSNQPQHF,TGTGCCAGCAGCCAGGATTATAGCAATCAGCCCCAGCATTTT
TRBV9,TRBD2,TRBJ2-6,few,CASSVSGGRGGANVLTF,TGTGCCAGCAGCGTATCGGGCGGGAGAGGTGGGGCCAACGTCCTGACTTTC
TRBV19,.,TRBJ2-7,.,CASSIPGLTHYEQYF,TGTGCCAGTAGTATCCCGGGACTTACCCACTACGAGCAGTACTTC
TRBV7-9,.,TRBJ1-5,once,CASSLIGDQPQHF,TGTGCCAGCAGTCTAATCGGGGATCAGCCCCAGCATTTT
TRBV9,.,TRBJ2-1,.,CASSVEASRSHEQFF,TGTGCCAGCAGCGTAGAGGCTAGCCGTAGCCATGAGCAGTTCTTC
TRBV19,.,TRBJ1-5,.,CASSIRDRKNSNQPQHF,TGTGCCAGTAGTATCCGTGACAGAAAGAATAGCAATCAGCCCCAGCATTTT
TRBV19,.,TRBJ1-2,.,CASSIRTPTTYGYTF,TGTGCCAGTAGTATCCGGACACCCACGACCTATGGCTACACCTTC
TRBV27,.,TRBJ2-7,.,CASSLSIWGPRSVYF,TGTGCCAGCAGTTTATCGATTTGGGGCCCTAGGAGCGTCTACTTC
TRBV7-9,TRBD2,TRBJ2-5,.,CASSNPVLAGEETQYF,TGTGCCAGCAGCAACCCCGTTCTAGCGGGAGAAGAGACCCAGTACTTC